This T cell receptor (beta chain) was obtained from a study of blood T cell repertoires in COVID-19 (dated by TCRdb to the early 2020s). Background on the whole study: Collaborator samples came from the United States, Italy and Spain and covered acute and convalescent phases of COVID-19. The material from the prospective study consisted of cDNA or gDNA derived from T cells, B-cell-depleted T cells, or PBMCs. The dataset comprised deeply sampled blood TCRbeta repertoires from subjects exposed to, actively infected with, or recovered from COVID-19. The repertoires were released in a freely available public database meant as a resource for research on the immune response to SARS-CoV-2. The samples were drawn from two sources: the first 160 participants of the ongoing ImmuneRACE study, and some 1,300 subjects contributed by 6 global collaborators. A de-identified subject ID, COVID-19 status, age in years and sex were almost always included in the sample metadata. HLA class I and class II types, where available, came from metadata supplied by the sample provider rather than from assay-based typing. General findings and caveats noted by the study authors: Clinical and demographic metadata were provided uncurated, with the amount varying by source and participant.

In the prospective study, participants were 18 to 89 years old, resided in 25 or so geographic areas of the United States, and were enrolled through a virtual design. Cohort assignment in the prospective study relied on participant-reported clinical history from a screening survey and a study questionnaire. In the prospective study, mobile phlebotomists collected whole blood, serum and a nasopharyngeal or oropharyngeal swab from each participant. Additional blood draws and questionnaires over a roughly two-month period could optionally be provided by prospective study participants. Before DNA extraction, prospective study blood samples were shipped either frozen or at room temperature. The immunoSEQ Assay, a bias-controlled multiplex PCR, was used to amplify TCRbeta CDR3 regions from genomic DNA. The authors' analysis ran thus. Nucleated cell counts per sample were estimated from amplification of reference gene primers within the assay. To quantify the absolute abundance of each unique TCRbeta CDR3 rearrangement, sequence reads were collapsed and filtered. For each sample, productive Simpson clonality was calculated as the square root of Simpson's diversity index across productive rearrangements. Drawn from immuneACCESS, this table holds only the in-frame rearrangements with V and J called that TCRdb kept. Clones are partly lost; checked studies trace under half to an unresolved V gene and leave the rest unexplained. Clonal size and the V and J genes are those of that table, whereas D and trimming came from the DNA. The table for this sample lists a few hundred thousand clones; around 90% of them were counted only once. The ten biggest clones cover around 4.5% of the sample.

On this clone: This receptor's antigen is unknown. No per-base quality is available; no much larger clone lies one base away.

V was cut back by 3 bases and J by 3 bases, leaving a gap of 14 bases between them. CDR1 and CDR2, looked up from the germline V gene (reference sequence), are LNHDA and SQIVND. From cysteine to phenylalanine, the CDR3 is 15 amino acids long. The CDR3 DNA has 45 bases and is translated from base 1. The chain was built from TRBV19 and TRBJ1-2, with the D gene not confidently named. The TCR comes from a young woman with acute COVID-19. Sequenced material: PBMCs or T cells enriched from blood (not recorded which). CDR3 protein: CASSMIAKRDYGYTF. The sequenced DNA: TGTGCCAGTAGTATGATCGCAAAACGGGACTATGGCTACACCTTC.